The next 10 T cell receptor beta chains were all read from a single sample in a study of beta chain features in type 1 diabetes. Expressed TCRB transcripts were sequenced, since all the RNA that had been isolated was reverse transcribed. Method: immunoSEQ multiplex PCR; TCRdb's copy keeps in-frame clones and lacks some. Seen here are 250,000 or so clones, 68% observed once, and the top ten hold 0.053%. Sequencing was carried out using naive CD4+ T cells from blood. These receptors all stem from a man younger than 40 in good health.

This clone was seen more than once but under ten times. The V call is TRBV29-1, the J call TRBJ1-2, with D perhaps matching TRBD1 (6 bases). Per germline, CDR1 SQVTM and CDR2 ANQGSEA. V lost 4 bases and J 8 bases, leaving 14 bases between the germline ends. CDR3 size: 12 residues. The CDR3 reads CSVVDSIDGYTF. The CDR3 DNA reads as TGCAGCGTTGTGGACAGTATTGACGGCTACACCTTC.

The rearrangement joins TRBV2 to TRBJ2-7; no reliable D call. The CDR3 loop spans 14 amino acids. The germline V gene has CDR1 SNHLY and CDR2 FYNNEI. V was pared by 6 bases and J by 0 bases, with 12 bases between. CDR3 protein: CASSVDWSSYEQYF. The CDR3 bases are TGTGCCAGCAGCGTAGACTGGAGCTCCTACGAGCAGTACTTC.

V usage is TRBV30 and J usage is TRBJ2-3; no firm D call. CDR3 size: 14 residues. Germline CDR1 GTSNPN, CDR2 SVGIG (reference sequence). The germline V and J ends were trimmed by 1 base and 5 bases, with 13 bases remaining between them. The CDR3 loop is CAWSGFWVGDTQYF. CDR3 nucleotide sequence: TGTGCCTGGAGTGGGTTCTGGGTTGGAGATACGCAGTATTTT.

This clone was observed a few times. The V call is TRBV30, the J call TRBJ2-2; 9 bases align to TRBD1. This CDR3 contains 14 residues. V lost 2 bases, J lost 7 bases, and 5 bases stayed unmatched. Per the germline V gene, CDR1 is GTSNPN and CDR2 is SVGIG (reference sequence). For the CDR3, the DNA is TGTGCCTGGAGTCCCGGGACAGGGTTCGGGGAGCTGTTTTTT. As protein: CAWSPGTGFGELFF.

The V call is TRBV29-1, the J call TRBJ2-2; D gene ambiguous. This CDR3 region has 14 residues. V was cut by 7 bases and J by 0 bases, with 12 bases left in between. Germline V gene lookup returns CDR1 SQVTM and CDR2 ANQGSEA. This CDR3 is CSAQLSANTGELFF. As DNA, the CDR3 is TGCAGCGCACAACTATCCGCGAACACCGGGGAGCTGTTTTTT.

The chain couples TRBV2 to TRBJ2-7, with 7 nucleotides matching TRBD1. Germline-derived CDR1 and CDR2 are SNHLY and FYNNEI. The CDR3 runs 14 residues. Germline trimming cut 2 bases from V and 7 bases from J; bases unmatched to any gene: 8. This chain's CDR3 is CASSELAGGGEQYF. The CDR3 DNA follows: TGTGCCAGCAGTGAATTGGCAGGGGGTGGGGAGCAGTACTTC.

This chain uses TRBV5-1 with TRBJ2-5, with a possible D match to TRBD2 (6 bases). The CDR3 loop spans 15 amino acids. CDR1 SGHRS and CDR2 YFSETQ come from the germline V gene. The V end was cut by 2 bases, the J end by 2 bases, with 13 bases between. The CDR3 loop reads CASSLTGDLQETQYF. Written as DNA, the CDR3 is TGCGCCAGCAGCTTAACGGGAGACCTACAAGAGACCCAGTACTTC.

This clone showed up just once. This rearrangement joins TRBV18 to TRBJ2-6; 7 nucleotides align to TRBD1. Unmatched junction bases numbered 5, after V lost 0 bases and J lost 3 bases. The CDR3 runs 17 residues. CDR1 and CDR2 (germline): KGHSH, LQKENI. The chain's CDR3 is CASSPPGRGYGANVLTF. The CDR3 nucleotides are TGTGCCAGCTCACCACCGGGCAGGGGGTATGGGGCCAACGTCCTGACTTTC.

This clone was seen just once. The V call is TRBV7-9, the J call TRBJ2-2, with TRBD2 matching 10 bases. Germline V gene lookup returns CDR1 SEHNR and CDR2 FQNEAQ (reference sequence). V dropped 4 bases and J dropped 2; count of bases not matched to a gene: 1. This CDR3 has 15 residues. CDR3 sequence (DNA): TGTGCCAGCAGCTGGACTAGCGGAAACACCGGGGAGCTGTTTTTT. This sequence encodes CASSWTSGNTGELFF.

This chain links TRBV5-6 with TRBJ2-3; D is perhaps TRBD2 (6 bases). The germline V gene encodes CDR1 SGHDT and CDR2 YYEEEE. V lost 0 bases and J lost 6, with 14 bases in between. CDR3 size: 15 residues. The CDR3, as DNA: TGTGCCAGCAGCTTGGCCGGGACTGCACCTGATACGCAGTATTTT. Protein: CASSLAGTAPDTQYF.